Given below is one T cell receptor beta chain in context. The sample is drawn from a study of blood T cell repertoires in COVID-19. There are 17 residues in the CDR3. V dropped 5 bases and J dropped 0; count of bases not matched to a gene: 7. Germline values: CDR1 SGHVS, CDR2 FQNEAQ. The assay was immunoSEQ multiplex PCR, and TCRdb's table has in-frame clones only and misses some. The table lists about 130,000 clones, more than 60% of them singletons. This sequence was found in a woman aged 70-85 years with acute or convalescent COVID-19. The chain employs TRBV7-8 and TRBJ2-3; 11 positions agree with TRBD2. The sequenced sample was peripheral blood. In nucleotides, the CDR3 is TGTGCCAGCAGCGATCGGACTAGCGGGCGAAGCACAGATACGCAGTATTTT. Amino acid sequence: CASSDRTSGRSTDTQYF.